This T cell receptor (beta chain) was recorded in a study of T cells in Graves' hyperthyroidism and ophthalmopathy. Amplification of TCR beta CDR3 regions used RNA as the template. TCR CDR3 regions were first amplified by RT-PCR with HTBI primers. TCRdb used MiXCR to reprocess the multiplex PCR reads, holding one entry per CDR3 protein. The table lists roughly 330,000 distinct CDR3 sequences, approximately 16% of them singletons. The CDR3 runs to 15 residues. The germline gives CDR1 SEHNR, CDR2 FQNEAQ (reference sequence). The germline V and J ends were trimmed by 5 bases and 5 bases, with 15 bases remaining between them.

This clonotype was obtained from a man aged 30-40 years with Graves' hyperthyroidism. Sequences were obtained from blood. The rearrangement uses TRBV7-9 and TRBJ2-2; possible D gene TRBD2, 6 bases. The CDR3 reads CASSRTGVGTGELFF. In DNA form, the CDR3 reads TGTGCCAGCAGCCGCACGGGAGTTGGGACCGGGGAGCTGTTTTTT.